A single sample is the source of the 17 T cell receptor beta chains below, sequenced in a study of cytomegalovirus exposure and HLA in healthy donors. The PCR ran on 60 Vbeta and 13 Jbeta primers. Sequencing was performed with immunoSEQ multiplex PCR; in TCRdb, only in-frame clones are kept and a portion is missing. The table lists under 55,000 clones, around 70% of them singletons. The sequenced sample was PBMCs. Receptors originate from a man younger than 35 in good health and CMV-seronegative.

This clone was seen only once. This chain uses TRBV6-5 with TRBJ2-7, with a weak D call TRBD1 (6 bases). This CDR3 has 13 amino acids. Trimming stripped 6 bases from V and 2 bases from J, with 11 bases between. Germline values: CDR1 MNHEY, CDR2 SVGAGI. The DNA for the CDR3 is TGTGCCAGCAGACCCGGACAGACCTACGAGCAGTACTTC. It is translated as CASRPGQTYEQYF.

This clone has a handful of counts. The rearrangement uses TRBV5-4 and TRBJ2-7; 7 bases map to TRBD2. Germline-derived CDR1 and CDR2 are SGHNT and YYREEE (reference sequence). This CDR3 spans 14 amino acids. The V gene end was trimmed by 3 bases and the J gene end by 3 bases; junction bases not matched to a gene: 6. Here the CDR3 DNA reads TGTGCCAGCAGCTCTAGCGGATCCCGCTACGAGCAGTACTTC. Translated: CASSSSGSRYEQYF.

The chain employs TRBV10-3 and TRBJ2-7; 7 positions agree with TRBD2. The CDR3 is 13 residues long. The V and J ends lost 8 bases and 4 bases, in that order; junction bases with no gene match: 8. Germline loops: CDR1 ENHRY, CDR2 SYGVKD. The CDR3 DNA follows: TGTGCCATCGGGGCGGGAGCGGGATACGAGCAGTACTTC. This encodes CAIGAGAGYEQYF.

This chain uses TRBV4-3 with TRBJ2-7; 13 bases are shared with TRBD2. The ends lost 3 bases at V and 2 bases at J; junction bases unmatched: 7. Germline CDR1 and CDR2: LGHNA and YSLEER. CDR3 length: 17 residues. DNA of the CDR3: TGCGCCAGCAGCCATGGCCGACTAGCGGGAGGCGCCTACGAGCAGTACTTC. Translated: CASSHGRLAGGAYEQYF.

The chain links TRBV29-1 to TRBJ2-3, with 8 bases lining up with TRBD2. Germline lookup yields CDR1 SQVTM and CDR2 ANQGSEA. V lost 8 bases, J lost 6 bases, and 7 bases stayed unmatched. The CDR3 loop spans 12 amino acids. The CDR3 sequence is CSPGGVDDTQYF. In nucleotides, the CDR3 is TGCAGCCCCGGGGGGGTTGATGATACGCAGTATTTT.

The chain uses TRBV6-1 and TRBJ1-5; D is uncertain. The CDR3 has 14 amino acids. Germline loops: CDR1 MNHNS, CDR2 SASEGT. Trimming stripped 0 bases from V and 5 bases from J, with 8 bases between. CDR3 sequence reads: CASSEAVRYQPQHF. CDR3 coding DNA: TGTGCCAGCAGTGAAGCCGTCAGATATCAGCCCCAGCATTTT.

The chain recombines TRBV11-2 with TRBJ2-1, with 12 nucleotides matching TRBD1. The V gene's germline CDR1 is SGHAT and CDR2 FQNNGV. This CDR3 is 15 amino acids long. Trimming removed 5 bases from V and 4 bases from J; junction bases left unmatched: 3. The CDR3 DNA reads TGTGCCAGCAGCCGGGACAGGGGGCCTTACAATGAGCAGTTCTTC. Translation: CASSRDRGPYNEQFF.

The CDR3 sequence is CASNLVPSYEQYF. The CDR3 coding sequence is TGTGCCAGCAACTTAGTTCCCTCCTACGAGCAGTACTTC. J is TRBJ2-7 and V is TRBV2, with D uncertain. From germline, CDR1 is SNHLY and CDR2 FYNNEI. The V and J ends lost 7 bases and 0 bases respectively, with 10 bases between them. The CDR3 is 13 amino acids.

The rearrangement links TRBV30 to TRBJ1-1; tentatively, D is TRBD1 (5 bases). The germline V and J ends were trimmed by 0 bases and 6 bases, with 17 bases remaining between them. The germline CDR1 and CDR2 sequences are GTSNPN and SVGIG (reference sequence). The CDR3 has 15 amino acids. The CDR3 protein is CAWSVRVGRRSEAFF. In DNA form, the CDR3 reads TGTGCCTGGAGTGTACGTGTGGGGCGGCGCTCTGAAGCTTTCTTT.

The DNA of the CDR3 is TGTGCCAGCAGCCAAGAGACACAAAACACTGAAGCTTTCTTT. This sequence encodes CASSQETQNTEAFF. The chain recombines TRBV4-2 with TRBJ1-1, with D unclear. In germline, CDR1 is LGHNA, CDR2 YNFKEQ. The CDR3 consists of 14 residues. Between the trimmed V and J ends, which lost 0 bases and 2 bases, there was a span of 7 bases.

The chain combines TRBV27 with TRBJ1-5; maybe TRBD1 (6 bases). V was cut by 6 bases and J by 3 bases, with 9 bases left in between. The CDR3 totals 13 residues. Germline V gene lookup returns CDR1 MNHEY and CDR2 SMNVEV (reference sequence). DNA of the CDR3: TGTGCCAGCAGGGGGGCGAACAATCAGCCCCAGCATTTT. It encodes CASRGANNQPQHF.

This clone was observed a handful of times. The chain uses TRBV7-6 and TRBJ2-1, with 7 bases matching TRBD2. Germline CDR1 is SGHVS and CDR2 is FNYEAQ. The CDR3 runs to 14 residues. V dropped 4 bases and J dropped 7; count of bases not matched to a gene: 7. The CDR3 DNA is TGTGCCAGCAGCTCCGCGGGGGAGGCGAATGAGCAGTTCTTC. Residues: CASSSAGEANEQFF. Filled out from reference TRBV7-6 and TRBJ2-1, the complete variable domain reads GAGVSQSPRYKVTKRGQDVALRCDPISGHVSLYWYRQALGQGPEFLTYFNYEAQQDKSGLPNDRFSAERPEGSISTLTIQRTEQRDSAMYRCASSSAGEANEQFFGPGTRLTVL.

The chain recombines TRBV29-1 with TRBJ2-3; D gene ambiguous. The V gene lost 2 bases and the J gene lost 4 bases, with 4 bases spanning the gap. This CDR3 has 11 residues. Germline V gene data show CDR1 as SQVTM and CDR2 as ANQGSEA. The CDR3 loop is CSVESPDTQYF. The CDR3 DNA reads TGCAGCGTTGAAAGCCCAGATACGCAGTATTTT.

This clone was seen a few times. The rearrangement joins TRBV7-2 to TRBJ1-3; 10 nucleotides align to TRBD1. CDR3 length: 14 residues. CDR1 is SGHTA, CDR2 FQGNSA, per germline. V dropped 4 bases and J dropped 4; count of bases not matched to a gene: 1. This chain's CDR3 is CASSSGQGGNTIYF. DNA for the CDR3: TGTGCCAGCAGCTCGGGACAGGGGGGAAACACCATATATTTT.

The chain recombines TRBV4-3 with TRBJ2-7; 8 bases match TRBD1. The CDR3 length is 14 residues. Germline-derived CDR1 and CDR2 are LGHNA and YSLEER. J lost 7 bases, V lost 0 bases, and 5 bases had no gene match. CDR3 amino acids: CASSQDAGGREQYF. DNA of the CDR3: TGCGCCAGCAGCCAAGACGCAGGGGGCAGGGAGCAGTACTTC.

The rearrangement joins TRBV9 to TRBJ1-3; 7 nucleotides align to TRBD1. V was pared by 4 bases and J by 5 bases, with 9 bases of the junction left unmatched. The CDR3 is 15 residues long. Germline V gene sequence: CDR1 SGDLS, CDR2 YYNGEE. In nucleotides, the CDR3 is TGTGCCAGCAGCCAGTCAGGGACAGCTAGAAACACCATATATTTT. Amino acid sequence: CASSQSGTARNTIYF.

This clone appeared a few times. The CDR3 spells CASSPKINRDYEQYF. The CDR3 DNA reads TGTGCCAGCTCACCTAAGATCAACAGGGACTACGAGCAGTACTTC. This rearrangement joins TRBV18 to TRBJ2-7, with a tentative D call TRBD1 (6 bases). The germline V gene encodes CDR1 KGHSH and CDR2 LQKENI. The V end was cut by 3 bases, the J end by 3 bases, with 15 bases between. The CDR3 has 15 amino acids.